What follows are 27 T cell receptor beta chains derived from one specimen sequenced in a study of response to subunit inactivated influenza vaccine. TCRdb reprocessed the RT-PCR reads with MiXCR, giving one entry per CDR3 protein. This table holds around 480,000 distinct CDR3 sequences, 16% found once. The sample here was CD4+ T cells sorted from PBMCs, taken less than 30 months after vaccination. These receptors were taken from a man aged 45 to 75 who received an inactivated influenza vaccine.

This clonotype was observed a few times. This rearrangement joins TRBV12-3 or TRBV12-4 to TRBJ2-5; 9 nucleotides agree with TRBD2. This CDR3 spans 15 amino acids. Trimming took 3 bases from V and 3 from J; bases not matched to a gene: 5. The CDR3 DNA follows: TGTGCCAGCAGTTTTCAGACTAGCGGTAAAGAGACCCAGTACTTC. It translates to CASSFQTSGKETQYF.

This clonotype was recorded at least ten times. This rearrangement joins TRBV6-5 to TRBJ1-2; D gene unclear. The V end lost 1 base, the J end lost 7 bases, and 19 bases lay between the germline ends. From germline, CDR1 is MNHEY and CDR2 SVGAGI. This CDR3 comprises 16 residues. The CDR3, as DNA: TGTGCCAGCAGTTACTGGCGGGAGAGAAGAAGAGGTGGCTACACCTTC. Encoded protein: CASSYWRERRRGGYTF.

This clonotype was observed a handful of times. The rearrangement uses TRBV6-5 and TRBJ1-5; 9 nucleotides align to TRBD1. This CDR3 is 15 amino acids long. The V gene's germline CDR1 is MNHEY and CDR2 SVGAGI. V was clipped by 6 bases and J by 6 bases; unmatched bases: 9. Here the CDR3 DNA reads TGTGCCAGCAGGTACGGACAGGGGATTTTTCAGCCCCAGCATTTT. Its translation is CASRYGQGIFQPQHF.

The chain employs TRBV18 and TRBJ2-6; TRBD1 aligns across 7 bases. The V gene's germline CDR1 is KGHSH and CDR2 LQKENI. The CDR3 runs to 17 residues. J gave up 0 bases and V 4 bases, and 6 bases lay outside the gene matches. Here the CDR3 reads CASSRTGTSSGANVLTF. The CDR3 region has the DNA TGTGCCAGCTCACGGACAGGAACAAGCTCTGGGGCCAACGTCCTGACTTTC.

This clonotype was picked up a small number of times. The genes are TRBV24-1 and TRBJ1-1; no clear D gene. V shed 5 bases and J shed 1 base, with 13 bases lying between them. The CDR3 is 15 amino acids. The germline CDR1 and CDR2 sequences are KGHDR and SFDVKD. The CDR3 coding sequence is TGTGCCACCAGTGGCGCTGGTGCGCAGAACACTGAAGCTTTCTTT. Its protein product is CATSGAGAQNTEAFF.

This clonotype was seen a few times. V and J are TRBV12-3 or TRBV12-4 and TRBJ2-2; 12 nucleotides match TRBD2. The CDR3 totals 17 residues. Unmatched junction bases numbered 1, after V lost 2 bases and J lost 0 bases. CDR3 amino acids: CASSLRLAGANTGELFF. CDR3 nucleotide sequence: TGTGCCAGCAGTTTACGACTAGCGGGAGCGAACACCGGGGAGCTGTTTTTT.

This clonotype was counted at least ten times. This chain joins TRBV3-1 and TRBJ2-7; no reliable D call. The CDR3 covers 12 residues. The germline V and J ends were trimmed by 6 bases and 1 base, with 7 bases remaining between them. Germline CDR1 reads LGHDT; CDR2 reads YNNKEL (reference sequence). DNA of the CDR3: TGTGCCAGCAGGTCGACATCCTACGAGCAGTACTTC. Translation gives CASRSTSYEQYF.

This clonotype has a count of ten or more. The chain carries TRBV4-1 and TRBJ2-7, with D maybe TRBD2 (5 bases). V was clipped by 0 bases and J by 6 bases, with 21 bases between them. The CDR3 length is 17 residues. Per germline, CDR1 MGHRA and CDR2 YSYEKL. CDR3 nucleotides: TGCGCCAGCAGCCAAGAACCCCCGGCTAGCTATAACTTCGAGCAGTACTTC. Translating it yields CASSQEPPASYNFEQYF.

This clonotype has just a few counts. The rearrangement joins TRBV5-1 to TRBJ2-5; no definite D call. Germline assignment: CDR1 SGHRS and CDR2 YFSETQ. The CDR3 spans 13 residues. Between the trimmed V and J ends, which lost 4 bases and 4 bases, there was a span of 11 bases. CDR3 sequence: CASSLRTVETQYF. In DNA, the CDR3 is TGCGCCAGCAGCCTCAGAACCGTAGAGACCCAGTACTTC.

This clonotype appeared a few times. CDR3 DNA sequence: TGCAGTGCCCCGGACCTCACAGATACGCAGTATTTT. Translation gives CSAPDLTDTQYF. The chain carries TRBV20-1 and TRBJ2-3; D is unresolved. This CDR3 is built from 12 residues. V lost 6 bases, J lost 2 bases, and 9 bases lay in between. The germline gives CDR1 DFQATT, CDR2 SNEGSKA (reference sequence).

This clonotype came up a few times. CDR3 residues: CASSFGDREAYEQYF. CDR3 sequence (DNA): TGCGCCAGCAGCTTTGGGGACAGGGAAGCCTACGAGCAGTACTTC. This sequence joins TRBV5-1 and TRBJ2-7; 9 bases are a match to TRBD1. Germline CDR1 SGHRS, CDR2 YFSETQ. After removal of 2 bases from V and 2 bases from J, the junction contained 5 bases not matched to a gene. The CDR3 sequence is 15 residues long.

The chain links TRBV3-1 to TRBJ1-5; D is uncertain. CDR3 length: 16 amino acids. V lost 2 bases, J lost 1 base, and 12 bases lay in between. Looked up from germline, CDR1 is LGHDT and CDR2 is YNNKEL (reference sequence). Written as DNA, the CDR3 is TGTGCCAGCAGCCAAAGTAGCGGGTTGAGCAATCAGCCCCAGCATTTT. Encoded protein: CASSQSSGLSNQPQHF.

The chain carries TRBV5-1 and TRBJ1-4; D unclear. V was pared by 0 bases and J by 3 bases, with 12 bases between. This CDR3 is built from 16 residues. Germline CDR1 and CDR2: SGHRS and YFSETQ. CDR3 region: CASSLGVRGANEKLFF. Here the CDR3 DNA reads TGCGCCAGCAGCTTGGGGGTTCGGGGAGCTAATGAAAAACTGTTTTTT.

Many counts were recorded for this clonotype. The rearrangement joins TRBV7-8 to TRBJ2-1; D may be TRBD1 (6 bases). Germline assignment: CDR1 SGHVS and CDR2 FQNEAQ. V lost 5 bases, J lost 6 bases, and 14 bases lay in between. This CDR3 comprises 14 residues. CDR3 sequence: CASSPRQASNEQFF. The DNA for the CDR3 is TGTGCCAGCAGCCCGAGACAGGCTTCCAATGAGCAGTTCTTC.

V gene TRBV6-2 or TRBV6-3 combines with J gene TRBJ1-1; D is ambiguous. The V end lost 6 bases, the J end lost 2 bases, and 10 bases lay between the germline ends. Germline-derived CDR1 and CDR2 are MNHEY and SVGEGT. The CDR3 runs 13 residues. The CDR3 coding sequence is TGTGCCAGCAGCACCAACCTAAACACTGAAGCTTTCTTT. Translated, it gives CASSTNLNTEAFF.

J is TRBJ2-1 and V is TRBV20-1; 8 positions agree with TRBD2. V lost 0 bases and J lost 10; bases outside the gene matches: 8. Germline CDR1 and CDR2: DFQATT and SNEGSKA (reference sequence). The CDR3 loop spans 14 amino acids. CDR3 sequence (DNA): TGCAGTGCTAGAGAGGGGAACGGGAGGGAAGAGCAGTTCTTC. Its protein is CSAREGNGREEQFF.

This clonotype was counted only a few times. The CDR3 nucleotides read TGTGCCAGCAGTTACCGGACAGGCCTCACCGGGGAGCTGTTTTTT. As protein: CASSYRTGLTGELFF. The V gene is TRBV6-5, the J gene TRBJ2-2; 7 bases map to TRBD1. This CDR3 is 15 amino acids long. The V and J ends lost 2 bases and 4 bases, in that order; junction bases with no gene match: 4. The V gene's germline CDR1 is MNHEY and CDR2 SVGAGI.

The gene calls are TRBV10-3 and TRBJ1-5; D not certain. The CDR3 consists of 14 residues. Per germline, CDR1 ENHRY and CDR2 SYGVKD. V lost 0 bases and J 3 bases, leaving 6 bases between the germline ends. CDR3 amino acids: CAISESTVNQPQHF. CDR3 sequence (DNA): TGTGCCATCAGTGAGTCTACAGTCAATCAGCCCCAGCATTTT.

The chain is built from TRBV20-1 and TRBJ1-2; 9 bases line up with TRBD1. The CDR3 spans 13 residues. Germline V CDR1 and CDR2: DFQATT, SNEGSKA (reference sequence). Trimming at V came to 3 bases and at J to 10 bases, leaving 9 bases not matched to a gene. CDR3 residues: CSARDRGIWDYTF. The CDR3 nucleotides are TGCAGTGCTAGGGACAGGGGAATATGGGACTACACCTTC.

This clonotype was seen ten or more times. The chain couples TRBV2 to TRBJ1-1, with D perhaps matching TRBD1 (6 bases). Germline lookup yields CDR1 SNHLY and CDR2 FYNNEI. Trimming shortened V by 7 bases and J by 10 bases, and 13 bases separated the two germline ends. This CDR3 comprises 11 residues. CDR3 nucleotides: TGTGCCAGCAAGGACAGCCTTACAGCTTTCTTT. This translates into CASKDSLTAFF. Drawing the rest from reference TRBV2 and TRBJ1-1, the complete variable domain is EPEVTQTPSHQVTQMGQEVILRCVPISNHLYFYWYRQILGQKVEFLVSFYNNEISEKSEIFDDQFSVERPDGSNFTLKIRSTKLEDSAMYFCASKDSLTAFFGQGTRLTVV.

This clonotype was counted between two and nine times. The rearrangement joins TRBV15 to TRBJ1-2; the D gene is possibly TRBD1 (6 bases). V lost 3 bases and J 1 base, leaving 9 bases between the germline ends. Germline V gene lookup returns CDR1 LNHNV and CDR2 YYDKDF (reference sequence). The CDR3 extends over 14 amino acids. CDR3 bases: TGTGCCACCAGCAGCGGACAGTTTAACTATGGCTACACCTTC. Encoded protein: CATSSGQFNYGYTF.

This chain connects TRBV7-9 to TRBJ1-5, with unresolved D. The length of the CDR3 is 12 residues. Germline lookup yields CDR1 SEHNR and CDR2 FQNEAQ (reference sequence). V gave up 5 bases and J gave up 1 base, with 3 bases separating them. The CDR3 sequence is CASSDSNQPQHF. For the CDR3, the DNA is TGTGCCAGCAGCGACAGCAATCAGCCCCAGCATTTT.

This clonotype has just a few counts. The chain employs TRBV11-2 and TRBJ1-6; TRBD1 agrees at 9 bases. Trimming cost V 5 bases and J 10 bases; bases outside gene matches: 6. CDR1 SGHAT and CDR2 FQNNGV come from the germline V gene. The CDR3 extends over 14 amino acids. This CDR3 reads CASSLGQGTSPLHF. CDR3 DNA sequence: TGTGCCAGCAGCCTGGGACAGGGTACCTCACCCCTCCACTTT.

This clonotype occurred a few times. The chain carries TRBV5-5 and TRBJ2-1; possibly TRBD2 for D (7 bases). CDR1 and CDR2 (germline): SGHKS, YYEKEE (reference sequence). Trimming took 4 bases from V and 10 from J, leaving 18 bases between them. This CDR3 has 14 amino acids. CDR3 loop: CASSVTRGAWEQFF. The CDR3 DNA reads as TGTGCCAGCAGCGTAACACGGGGGGCTTGGGAGCAGTTCTTC.

This clonotype showed up just a few times. The chain couples TRBV5-1 to TRBJ2-5; no definite D call. V was shortened by 1 base and J by 3 bases, with 7 bases between the two germline ends. The CDR3 has 13 residues. Germline loops: CDR1 SGHRS, CDR2 YFSETQ. CDR3 DNA: TGCGCCAGCAGCTTGAGGTCAGAAGAGACCCAGTACTTC. Protein product: CASSLRSEETQYF.

Many counts were recorded for this clonotype. This chain joins TRBV6-1 and TRBJ1-1; 7 bases map to TRBD1. Germline loops: CDR1 MNHNS, CDR2 SASEGT. The CDR3 has 16 residues. The V and J ends lost 6 bases and 5 bases, in that order; junction bases with no gene match: 15. As DNA, the CDR3 is TGTGCCAGCAGCCCCGGGACAGCCCCTTTAGGAACTGAAGCTTTCTTT. Protein: CASSPGTAPLGTEAFF.

This clonotype appeared a few times. This chain joins TRBV24-1 and TRBJ2-2; D possibly corresponds to TRBD1 (5 bases). From germline, CDR1 is KGHDR and CDR2 SFDVKD. CDR3 length: 13 residues. V was trimmed by 6 bases and J by 6 bases, leaving 10 bases between them. DNA of the CDR3: TGTGCCACCAGTCCAGGGTTGGCCGGGGAGCTGTTTTTT. Its translation: CATSPGLAGELFF.